Listed below are T cell receptor beta chains from one sample, sequenced in a study of T cells after yellow fever vaccination. Each CDR3 protein gets one entry after TCRdb re-called the 5' RACE reads with MiXCR. The table lists hundreds of thousands of distinct CDR3 sequences, about 4% of them singletons, with about 26% in the top ten. This material consisted of PBMCs, taken 5 days after the yellow fever booster vaccination. All receptors come from a man aged 18 to 29 who received the YFV17D yellow fever vaccine. CDR3s include the opening cysteine and the closing phenylalanine or tryptophan. The D gene is left open where the match is weak. Some rows have no size entry. The others give once, few or many, or a class for an expanded clone.

v_gene	abundance	j_gene	d_gene	CDR3aa
TRBV9	few	TRBJ1-6	NA	CASSGEFYNSPLHF
TRBV7-2	few	TRBJ2-1	NA	CASSLGRGRLSSYNEQFF
TRBV5-1	few	TRBJ2-1	NA	CASSFGWGAYNEQFF
TRBV4-3	few	TRBJ2-5	TRBD2	CASSHLLGGGQETQYF
TRBV5-5	NA	TRBJ2-5	NA	CASSPNPGPSETQYF
TRBV7-3	many	TRBJ2-3	TRBD2	CASSNSGVTDTQYF
TRBV12-5	NA	TRBJ2-1	TRBD1	CASGTGQGYNEQFF
TRBV9	NA	TRBJ1-2	TRBD1	CASSVVTGTAGYTF
TRBV19	NA	TRBJ2-1	NA	CASSYSLSSYNEQFF
TRBV12-3/TRBV12-4	few	TRBJ1-2	NA	CASSFSVGYTF
TRBV6-1	NA	TRBJ2-3	NA	CASNRVGAGDTQYF
TRBV20-1	few	TRBJ2-1	NA	CSARGLSSYNEQFF
TRBV5-1	many	TRBJ1-1	NA	CASSSTGRDTEAFF
TRBV5-1	NA	TRBJ2-2	TRBD1	CASSLGDRFDGELFF
TRBV5-1	many	TRBJ2-1	NA	CASSPGPNNEQFF
TRBV2	few	TRBJ2-7	TRBD2	CASRTSGHEQYF
TRBV5-1	many	TRBJ2-3	NA	CASSLGTISTDTQYF
TRBV19	NA	TRBJ2-5	NA	CASSGRLQETQYF
TRBV10-3	few	TRBJ1-1	NA	CAISDLQNTEAFF
TRBV19	many	TRBJ1-5	NA	CASSIGTGTKSQPQHF
TRBV4-1	few	TRBJ1-2	NA	CASSQDSEQAYGYTF
TRBV25-1	many	TRBJ2-3	NA	CASSDLHREDTQYF
TRBV5-1	few	TRBJ2-5	NA	CASSLIDPQETQYF
TRBV5-1	NA	TRBJ2-3	TRBD1	CASSPGTGGGHGTDTQYF
TRBV19	few	TRBJ2-2	TRBD2	CASTLLAGISGELFF
TRBV4-1	many	TRBJ2-2	NA	CASSQESGRGAEAGELFF
TRBV5-1	many	TRBJ2-1	NA	CASSRDHNEQFF
TRBV25-1	NA	TRBJ2-5	TRBD2	CASSNSGGLRQETQYF
TRBV27	NA	TRBJ1-4	TRBD1	CASSTGQGFKLFF
TRBV7-2	NA	TRBJ2-1	TRBD2	CASSHPSRGGTSGASSYNEQFF
TRBV7-3	few	TRBJ1-2	NA	CASSLQPVNVYGYTF